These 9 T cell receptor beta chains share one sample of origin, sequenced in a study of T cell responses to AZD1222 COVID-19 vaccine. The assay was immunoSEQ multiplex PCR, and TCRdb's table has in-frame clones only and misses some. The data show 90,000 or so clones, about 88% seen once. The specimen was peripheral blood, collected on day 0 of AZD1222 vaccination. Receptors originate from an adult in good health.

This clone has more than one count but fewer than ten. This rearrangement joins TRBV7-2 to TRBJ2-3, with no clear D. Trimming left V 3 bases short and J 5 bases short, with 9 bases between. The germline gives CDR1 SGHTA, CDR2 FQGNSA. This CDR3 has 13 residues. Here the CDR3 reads CASSFVARDTQYF. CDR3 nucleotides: TGTGCCAGCAGCTTCGTGGCGCGAGATACGCAGTATTTT.

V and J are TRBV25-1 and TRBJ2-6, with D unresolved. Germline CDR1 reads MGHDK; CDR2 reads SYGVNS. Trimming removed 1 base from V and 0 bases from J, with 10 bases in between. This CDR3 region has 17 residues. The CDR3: CASSELRSTSGANVLTF. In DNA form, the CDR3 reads TGTGCCAGCAGTGAATTGCGGAGTACCTCTGGGGCCAACGTCCTGACTTTC.

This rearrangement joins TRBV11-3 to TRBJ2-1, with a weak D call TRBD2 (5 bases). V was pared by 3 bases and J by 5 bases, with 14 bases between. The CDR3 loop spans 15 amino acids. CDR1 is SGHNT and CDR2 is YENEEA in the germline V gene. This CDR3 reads CASSFRLAPDNEQFF. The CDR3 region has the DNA TGTGCCAGCAGCTTCCGGCTAGCTCCCGACAATGAGCAGTTCTTC.

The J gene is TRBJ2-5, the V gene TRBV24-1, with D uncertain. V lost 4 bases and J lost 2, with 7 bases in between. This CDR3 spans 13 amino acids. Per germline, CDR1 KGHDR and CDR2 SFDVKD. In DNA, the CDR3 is TGTGCCACCAGTGAGCCAGGACAAGAGACCCAGTACTTC. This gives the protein CATSEPGQETQYF.

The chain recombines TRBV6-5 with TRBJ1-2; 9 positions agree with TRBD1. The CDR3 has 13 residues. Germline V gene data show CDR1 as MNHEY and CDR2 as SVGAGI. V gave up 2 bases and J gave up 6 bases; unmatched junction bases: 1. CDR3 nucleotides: TGTGCCAGCAGTTACCGGACAGGGGATGGCTACACCTTC. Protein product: CASSYRTGDGYTF.

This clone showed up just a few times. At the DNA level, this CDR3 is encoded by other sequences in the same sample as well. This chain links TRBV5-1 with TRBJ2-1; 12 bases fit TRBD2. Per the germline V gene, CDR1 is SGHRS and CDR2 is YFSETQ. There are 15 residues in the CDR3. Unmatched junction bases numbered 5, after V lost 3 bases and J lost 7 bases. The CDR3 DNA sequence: TGCGCCAGCAGCTCCCTAGCGGGAGGGCCTAATGAGCAGTTCTTC. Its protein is CASSSLAGGPNEQFF.

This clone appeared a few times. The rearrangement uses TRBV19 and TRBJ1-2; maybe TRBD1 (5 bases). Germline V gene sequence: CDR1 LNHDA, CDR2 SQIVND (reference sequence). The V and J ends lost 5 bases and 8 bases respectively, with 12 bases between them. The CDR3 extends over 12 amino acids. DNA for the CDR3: TGTGCCAGTAGTCGGCAGGGAGACGGCTACACCTTC. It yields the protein CASSRQGDGYTF.

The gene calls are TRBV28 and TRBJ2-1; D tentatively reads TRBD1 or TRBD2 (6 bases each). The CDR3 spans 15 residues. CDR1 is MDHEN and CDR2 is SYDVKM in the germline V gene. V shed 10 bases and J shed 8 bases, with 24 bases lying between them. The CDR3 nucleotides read TGTGCCACCCTGGGGGGCGAGAGCACCCGGGATGAGCAGTTCTTC. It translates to CATLGGESTRDEQFF.

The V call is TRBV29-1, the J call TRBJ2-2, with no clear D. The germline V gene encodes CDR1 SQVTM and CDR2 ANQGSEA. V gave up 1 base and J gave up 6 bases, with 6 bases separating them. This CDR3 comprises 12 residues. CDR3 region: CSVEVQPGELFF. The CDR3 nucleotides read TGCAGCGTTGAAGTACAGCCCGGGGAGCTGTTTTTT.